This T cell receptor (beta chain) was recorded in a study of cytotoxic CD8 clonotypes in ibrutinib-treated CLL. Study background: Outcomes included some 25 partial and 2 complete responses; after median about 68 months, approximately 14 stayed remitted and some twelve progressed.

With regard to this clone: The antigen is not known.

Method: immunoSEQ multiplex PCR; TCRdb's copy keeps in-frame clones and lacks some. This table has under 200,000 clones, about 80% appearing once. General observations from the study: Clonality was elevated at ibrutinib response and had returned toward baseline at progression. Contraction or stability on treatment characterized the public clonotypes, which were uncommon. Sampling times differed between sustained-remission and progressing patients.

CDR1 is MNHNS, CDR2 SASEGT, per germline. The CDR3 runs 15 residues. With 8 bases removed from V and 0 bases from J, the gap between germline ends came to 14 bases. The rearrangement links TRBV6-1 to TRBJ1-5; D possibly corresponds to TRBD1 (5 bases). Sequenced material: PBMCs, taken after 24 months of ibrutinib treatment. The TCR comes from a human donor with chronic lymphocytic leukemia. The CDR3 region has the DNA TGTGCCAGCCTAAAAGGGGTACTTAGCAATCAGCCCCAGCATTTT. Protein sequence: CASLKGVLSNQPQHF.